Sequencing of this TCR beta chain was carried out in a study of CD8 T cells in ankylosing spondylitis. General study findings and limits: Ankylosing spondylitis blood appeared to be characterized by a TCR beta motif of about 8 highly homologous variants. The authors found the disease-linked clones to be CD8+ and relatively rare in peripheral blood.

Germline V gene lookup returns CDR1 SGHVS and CDR2 FQNEAQ. J lost 8 bases, V lost 4 bases, and 10 bases had no gene match. This CDR3 has 17 residues. The TCR beta libraries were generated through quantitative 5'-RACE incorporating molecular barcodes. TCRdb recomputed calls from the 5' RACE reads with MiXCR, one row per CDR3 protein. Of about 360,000 distinct CDR3 sequences listed, about 20% were seen once; the top ten hold 13%. The sample holds a few counts of this clonotype. Its antigen is still unknown. The receptor's source is a male donor with ankylosing spondylitis or in good health (not recorded which). This chain uses TRBV7-8 with TRBJ2-1; 14 positions match TRBD2. Sequencing input: blood, either unsorted or a sorted T cell fraction (not recorded which). CDR3 coding DNA: TGTGCCAGCAGCTCCGGGACTAGCGGGGGAAATTTGGATGAGCAGTTCTTC. Translation: CASSSGTSGGNLDEQFF. Looking up the rest from reference TRBV7-8 and TRBJ2-1 gives the full variable domain: GAGVSQSPRYKVAKRGQDVALRCDPISGHVSLFWYQQALGQGPEFLTYFQNEAQLDKSGLPSDRFFAERPEGSVSTLKIQRTQQEDSAVYLCASSSGTSGGNLDEQFFGPGTRLTVL.